This TCR beta chain was captured by sequencing in a study of molecular identifiers for immune sequencing clone quantification. General study points: Sizes of clones that are highly expanded could be underestimated (if identical TCR molecules share a barcode). Clones that exceeded 20 RNA copies held over 99% of effector molecules, yet under 1% in naive cells.

TCRdb ran MiXCR on the PCR reads and lists one entry per CDR3 protein. The data contain around 480,000 distinct CDR3 sequences, around 23% of them singletons. To note about this clonotype: Its specificity is not known.

The CDR3 is made up of 15 amino acids. Germline lookup yields CDR1 MNHEY and CDR2 SVGEGT. Germline trimming cut 6 bases from V and 4 bases from J; bases unmatched to any gene: 5. This rearrangement joins TRBV6-2 or TRBV6-3 to TRBJ1-5; TRBD1 agrees at 11 bases. The receptor was derived from a human donor in good health. Some libraries in this study had Jurkat cell RNA spiked in. Sequencing input: naive CD8+ T cells from blood, with Jurkat cell RNA spiked in. Noted subset: FACS-sorted CD8+CD4-CCR7+CD45RA+ naive T cells. The CDR3 DNA follows: TGTGCCAGCAGCTTCGGACAGGGGGCGAATCAGCCCCAGCATTTT. Translation gives CASSFGQGANQPQHF.